These 20 T cell receptor beta chains were all obtained from the same sample, sequenced in a study of blood T cell repertoires in COVID-19. Generated by immunoSEQ multiplex PCR, the TCRdb table keeps only in-frame clones and is missing some. The repertoire includes about 190,000 clones, around four fifths of them detected once, and around 21% sits in the top ten. Sequencing input: peripheral blood. These receptors were taken from a human donor in a cohort sampled during active COVID-19.

This clone was counted a single time. V is TRBV2 and J is TRBJ1-4; D unclear. The CDR3 runs to 14 residues. The germline gives CDR1 SNHLY, CDR2 FYNNEI. V was pared by 5 bases and J by 5 bases, with 12 bases between. The CDR3 loop reads CASSLSGRNEKLFF. The DNA for the CDR3 is TGTGCCAGCAGTCTCTCCGGGAGAAATGAAAAACTGTTTTTT.

This clone was counted between two and nine times. The chain carries TRBV4-1 and TRBJ2-6, with D uncertain. The germline V gene encodes CDR1 MGHRA and CDR2 YSYEKL. The CDR3 loop spans 16 amino acids. V was pared by 4 bases and J by 0 bases, with 10 bases between. The CDR3 reads CASSPGRFSGANVLTF. The CDR3 region has the DNA TGCGCCAGCAGCCCCGGCAGGTTCTCTGGGGCCAACGTCCTGACTTTC.

This clone turned up a few times. V is TRBV6-5 and J is TRBJ1-3; TRBD1 agrees at 8 bases. The V and J ends lost 8 bases and 3 bases, in that order; junction bases with no gene match: 6. The CDR3 sequence is 14 residues long. CDR1 is MNHEY and CDR2 is SVGAGI in the germline V gene. DNA for the CDR3: TGTGCCAGCCGACAGGGGTTGGGTGGAAACACCATATATTTT. This translates into CASRQGLGGNTIYF.

This chain joins TRBV7-6 and TRBJ1-1; no clear D. There are 14 residues in the CDR3. V was shortened by 1 base and J by 1 base, with 7 bases between the two germline ends. Looked up from germline, CDR1 is SGHVS and CDR2 is FNYEAQ. The CDR3 here is CASSLGQQNTEAFF. CDR3 DNA: TGTGCCAGCAGCTTAGGACAACAGAACACTGAAGCTTTCTTT.

About this clone: An end of the junction does not agree with germline; a read error may underlie this. The chain is built from TRBV29-1 and TRBJ2-7; TRBD2 matches 7 bases. In germline, CDR1 is SQVTM, CDR2 ANQGSEA. There are 14 residues in the CDR3. The CDR3 DNA follows: TGCAGCGTTCGGTCGGGGGGAGGGTCGGCCGAGCAGTATTTC. Translating gives CSVRSGGGSAEQYF.

This sequence joins TRBV7-2 and TRBJ2-1; 7 positions match TRBD1. Trimming took 1 base from V and 4 from J; bases not matched to a gene: 4. The CDR3 covers 15 residues. Germline lookup yields CDR1 SGHTA and CDR2 FQGNSA. CDR3 sequence reads: CASSLVGQPYNEQFF. The CDR3 DNA sequence: TGTGCCAGCAGCTTAGTGGGACAGCCGTACAATGAGCAGTTCTTC.

To note about this clone: Mismatch with germline at one junction end may stem from a read error. This chain links TRBV19 with TRBJ2-2; no clear D. Germline-derived CDR1 and CDR2 are LNHDA and SQIVND (reference sequence). This CDR3 has 14 amino acids. CDR3 sequence (DNA): TGTGCCAGTAGTATAGTGAGGAACATCGGGGAGCTGTTTTTT. Translating it yields CASSIVRNIGELFF.

CDR3 DNA: TGTGCCAGCAGCTCGGACAGACACACTGAAGCTTTCTTT. Translating gives CASSSDRHTEAFF. The rearrangement joins TRBV7-3 to TRBJ1-1; weak D call: TRBD1 (6 bases). From germline, CDR1 is SGHTA and CDR2 FQGTGA. V was trimmed by 4 bases and J by 3 bases, leaving 9 bases between them. The CDR3 runs to 13 residues.

The chain carries TRBV28 and TRBJ2-7; perhaps TRBD1 as D (6 bases). Deletions cut 10 bases from V and 2 bases from J, with 12 bases between. Germline V gene lookup returns CDR1 MDHEN and CDR2 SYDVKM. The CDR3 loop spans 12 amino acids. CDR3 DNA sequence: TGTGCCACCCAGGGGAGCCCCTACGAGCAGTACTTC. Encoded protein: CATQGSPYEQYF.

The rearrangement joins TRBV5-1 to TRBJ1-2; D unclear. Germline V gene sequence: CDR1 SGHRS, CDR2 YFSETQ. The CDR3 is 12 residues long. V shed 3 bases and J shed 1 base, with 4 bases lying between them. The CDR3 loop is CASSYNNYGYTF. DNA for the CDR3: TGCGCCAGCAGCTACAATAACTATGGCTACACCTTC.

The chain has TRBV27 and TRBJ2-7; D may be TRBD2 (5 bases). CDR1 and CDR2 from the germline V gene are MNHEY and SMNVEV (reference sequence). CDR3 length: 15 residues. V was clipped by 6 bases and J by 3 bases, with 18 bases between them. The CDR3 loop reads CASRTFGRRSYEQYF. The CDR3 DNA follows: TGTGCCAGCAGGACCTTTGGGCGGAGGAGCTACGAGCAGTACTTC.

The V and J genes are TRBV19 and TRBJ2-6; 9 positions agree with TRBD2. CDR1 LNHDA and CDR2 SQIVND come from the germline V gene (reference sequence). This CDR3 is built from 19 residues. Trimming at V came to 2 bases and at J to 1 base, leaving 9 bases not matched to a gene. The CDR3 region has the DNA TGTGCCAGTAGTATATTTAGCGGGGGAGATACATCTGGGGCCAACGTCCTGACTTTC. This translates into CASSIFSGGDTSGANVLTF.

The V call is TRBV5-6, the J call TRBJ2-7, with 8 bases matching TRBD1. The CDR3 has 16 residues. With 0 bases clipped from V and 3 bases from J, the junction kept 8 bases outside the gene matches. Germline V gene data show CDR1 as SGHDT and CDR2 as YYEEEE. The CDR3 sequence: CASSLGGQVENYEQYF. The DNA of the CDR3 is TGTGCCAGCAGCTTGGGGGGACAGGTGGAGAACTACGAGCAGTACTTC.

This clone has more than one count but fewer than ten. This chain links TRBV14 with TRBJ1-2; D is perhaps TRBD1 (5 bases). There are 15 residues in the CDR3. The germline V gene encodes CDR1 SGHDN and CDR2 FVKESK. V lost 4 bases, J lost 2 bases, and 14 bases lay in between. The CDR3 here is CASSPLGQVNYGYTF. Here the CDR3 DNA reads TGTGCCAGCAGCCCCTTGGGGCAGGTCAACTATGGCTACACCTTC.

This chain links TRBV6-5 with TRBJ2-1, with D perhaps TRBD2 (6 bases). This CDR3 is built from 15 residues. The V and J ends lost 6 bases and 2 bases respectively, with 14 bases between them. The V gene's germline CDR1 is MNHEY and CDR2 SVGAGI. The CDR3 DNA sequence: TGTGCCAGCAGGGGGGGTTCTCGGACCTACAATGAGCAGTTCTTC. Protein: CASRGGSRTYNEQFF.

The rearrangement uses TRBV5-1 and TRBJ2-1; D ambiguous. CDR3 length: 15 amino acids. Germline assignment: CDR1 SGHRS and CDR2 YFSETQ. V was trimmed by 3 bases and J by 2 bases, leaving 12 bases between them. The CDR3 here is CASSSQMQAYNEQFF. CDR3 DNA sequence: TGCGCCAGCAGCTCCCAGATGCAGGCCTACAATGAGCAGTTCTTC.

Concerning this clone itself: Other DNA sequences in this specimen translate into the identical CDR3. The chain carries TRBV12-3 or TRBV12-4 and TRBJ1-5, with unresolved D. V lost 6 bases and J lost 4, with 10 bases in between. The CDR3 loop spans 13 amino acids. The CDR3 nucleotides read TGTGCCAGCAGCCTTACAGATAATCAGCCCCAGCATTTT. This gives the protein CASSLTDNQPQHF.

This clone was detected once. V and J are TRBV6-5 and TRBJ1-3; no firm D call. The CDR3 spans 14 residues. Germline V gene data show CDR1 as MNHEY and CDR2 as SVGAGI. Trimming left V 8 bases short and J 0 bases short, with 11 bases between. This CDR3 reads CASYPGSSGNTIYF. CDR3 nucleotide sequence: TGTGCCAGCTATCCCGGTTCCTCTGGAAACACCATATATTTT.

The chain uses TRBV3-1 (or the pseudogene TRBV3-2) and TRBJ1-1, with D maybe TRBD1 (5 bases). The CDR3 runs to 16 residues. The V end was cut by 0 bases, the J end by 1 base, with 12 bases between. CDR1 LGHDT and CDR2 YNNKEL come from the germline V gene (reference sequence). The CDR3 here is CASSQESTDKNTEAFF. In DNA, the CDR3 is TGTGCCAGCAGCCAAGAGTCGACAGATAAGAACACTGAAGCTTTCTTT.

This chain connects TRBV5-1 to TRBJ2-1; TRBD2 matches 11 bases. The germline V gene encodes CDR1 SGHRS and CDR2 YFSETQ. Losses at the gene ends were 1 base for V and 0 bases for J; bases not matched to a gene: 9. This CDR3 region has 19 residues. Here the CDR3 reads CASSLRLAGGMSSYNEQFF. Written as DNA, the CDR3 is TGCGCCAGCAGCTTGAGGTTAGCGGGAGGGATGAGCTCCTACAATGAGCAGTTCTTC.